Following are 20 T cell receptor beta chains from one sample sequenced in a study of OX40 agonist ivuxolimab in advanced cancers. Only in-frame clones appear in the TCRdb table, and some are missing; sequencing was by immunoSEQ multiplex PCR. This table has tens of thousands of clones, 94% appearing once. This sample comprised CD4+ or CD8+ T cells sorted from blood, obtained in a trial of the OX40 agonist ivuxolimab. These receptors all stem from an adult with an advanced solid tumor such as melanoma, head and neck, liver or kidney cancer.

The chain links TRBV19 to TRBJ2-7, with 8 bases fitting TRBD2. This CDR3 spans 15 amino acids. Per germline, CDR1 LNHDA and CDR2 SQIVND (reference sequence). Trimming took 6 bases from V and 0 from J; bases not matched to a gene: 7. CDR3 bases: TGTGCCAGTAGCCCTGGCGGGGGGATCTCCTACGAGCAGTACTTC. Protein product: CASSPGGGISYEQYF.

The chain links TRBV6-5 to TRBJ2-3, with D perhaps given as TRBD1 or TRBD2 (5 bases each). The CDR3 is 13 amino acids. V lost 2 bases and J 5 bases, leaving 8 bases between the germline ends. Germline V gene data show CDR1 as MNHEY and CDR2 as SVGAGI. CDR3 region: CASSYGTGDTQYF. Here the CDR3 DNA reads TGTGCCAGCAGTTACGGGACGGGAGATACGCAGTATTTT.

The chain recombines TRBV19 with TRBJ2-5; 8 bases align to TRBD1. CDR3 size: 15 residues. Germline V CDR1 and CDR2: LNHDA, SQIVND (reference sequence). V lost 7 bases, J lost 1 base, and 8 bases stayed unmatched. For the CDR3, the DNA is TGTGCCAGTATGGGGGACAGGTTCGCCCAAGAGACCCAGTACTTC. Protein sequence: CASMGDRFAQETQYF.

The chain recombines TRBV29-1 with TRBJ2-7; D is ambiguous. CDR1 and CDR2 (germline): SQVTM, ANQGSEA. The CDR3 is 14 residues long. The ends were cut back, 0 bases at V and 2 bases at J, with 11 bases in the middle. The CDR3 region is CSVEELGTPYEQYF. In nucleotides, the CDR3 is TGCAGCGTTGAAGAGCTGGGTACTCCCTACGAGCAGTACTTC.

The V gene is TRBV29-1, the J gene TRBJ2-5; 7 bases match TRBD1. V shed 0 bases, J shed 2 bases, and the junction held 9 bases outside the gene matches. CDR3 length: 16 amino acids. Germline-derived CDR1 and CDR2 are SQVTM and ANQGSEA. The CDR3 loop is CSVEEPRDRPQETQYF. The CDR3 DNA reads as TGCAGCGTTGAAGAGCCCCGGGACAGACCACAAGAGACCCAGTACTTC.

This clone showed up just once. The chain uses TRBV7-9 and TRBJ1-2, with D maybe TRBD1 (6 bases). Germline V gene sequence: CDR1 SEHNR, CDR2 FQNEAQ (reference sequence). The CDR3 covers 16 residues. V lost 9 bases and J lost 3, with 23 bases in between. CDR3 DNA sequence: TGTGCCAGTTACAGGGAAACAACCTTCACTTACTATGGCTACACCTTC. This translates into CASYRETTFTYYGYTF.

CDR3 nucleotides: TGTGCCAGCAGCTTAGAAAGCGGGAGCGTTTACGAGCAGTACTTC. The encoded protein is CASSLESGSVYEQYF. The chain uses TRBV7-8 and TRBJ2-7; 8 nucleotides line up with TRBD2. Trimming at V came to 1 base and at J to 4 bases, leaving 6 bases not matched to a gene. Germline V gives CDR1 SGHVS, CDR2 FQNEAQ. The CDR3 spans 15 residues.

The chain recombines TRBV19 with TRBJ2-3; tentative D call: TRBD1 (6 bases). CDR1 is LNHDA and CDR2 is SQIVND in the germline V gene (reference sequence). Trimming shortened V by 1 base and J by 2 bases, and 10 bases separated the two germline ends. CDR3 length: 15 amino acids. CDR3 sequence: CASSIVPGVTDTQYF. As DNA, the CDR3 is TGTGCCAGTAGTATAGTACCAGGGGTCACAGATACGCAGTATTTT. Full variable domain (outside the CDR3, taken from reference TRBV19 and TRBJ2-3): DGGITQSPKYLFRKEGQNVTLSCEQNLNHDAMYWYRQDPGQGLRLIYYSQIVNDFQKGDIAEGYSVSREKKESFPLTVTSAQKNPTAFYLCASSIVPGVTDTQYFGPGTRLTVL.

The chain links TRBV9 to TRBJ2-7; D possibly corresponds to TRBD2 (5 bases). The CDR3 totals 16 residues. V lost 4 bases, J lost 4 bases, and 21 bases lay in between. The germline V gene has CDR1 SGDLS and CDR2 YYNGEE. The CDR3 here is CASSPEVGIGYYEQYF. CDR3 coding DNA: TGTGCCAGCAGCCCAGAGGTCGGGATAGGATATTACGAGCAGTACTTC.

V usage is TRBV7-9 and J usage is TRBJ2-2; D remains ambiguous. Trimming cost V 4 bases and J 2 bases, with 5 bases left between them. The CDR3 sequence is 13 residues long. Germline V gives CDR1 SEHNR, CDR2 FQNEAQ (reference sequence). CDR3 sequence (DNA): TGTGCCAGCAGCTACTATAACACCGGGGAGCTGTTTTTT. This encodes CASSYYNTGELFF.

The chain uses TRBV5-4 and TRBJ2-3; D gene ambiguous. The CDR3 contains 13 residues. Per the germline V gene, CDR1 is SGHNT and CDR2 is YYREEE (reference sequence). Trimming took off 4 bases at V and 4 bases at J, with 10 bases between the two ends. The CDR3 sequence is CASSLRTADTQYF. In DNA form, the CDR3 reads TGTGCCAGCAGCCTACGCACCGCAGATACGCAGTATTTT.

This clone appeared a single time. This chain connects TRBV5-5 to TRBJ2-7; 7 bases fit TRBD1. Losses at the gene ends were 2 bases for V and 2 bases for J; bases not matched to a gene: 4. The germline gives CDR1 SGHKS, CDR2 YYEKEE (reference sequence). The CDR3 loop spans 14 amino acids. CDR3 in amino acids: CASSLPGQTYEQYF. For the CDR3, the DNA is TGTGCCAGCAGCTTACCGGGACAGACCTACGAGCAGTACTTC.

The chain joins TRBV2 to TRBJ2-6, with TRBD1 matching 10 bases. Germline lookup yields CDR1 SNHLY and CDR2 FYNNEI. V lost 5 bases to trimming and J lost 0 bases; unmatched junction nucleotides: 7. The CDR3 loop spans 18 amino acids. Written as DNA, the CDR3 is TGTGCCAGCAGTCACCGGGACAGGGGAAGCTCTGGGGCCAACGTCCTGACTTTC. As protein: CASSHRDRGSSGANVLTF.

This chain links TRBV5-7 with TRBJ1-5; tentative D call: TRBD1 (6 bases). TRBV5-7 is noted as an ORF with a role that remains uncertain. The V end lost 4 bases, the J end lost 4 bases, and 12 bases lay between the germline ends. This CDR3 region has 14 residues. The CDR3 loop reads CASSPDSRNQPQHF. Here the CDR3 DNA reads TGTGCCAGCAGCCCGGACAGCCGTAATCAGCCCCAGCATTTT.

CDR3 sequence (DNA): TGCGCCAGCAGTCAAAACCACGAGCAGTACTTC. Its translation is CASSQNHEQYF. V gene TRBV4-1 combines with J gene TRBJ2-7; no firm D call. The CDR3 length is 11 residues. With 6 bases removed from V and 5 bases from J, the gap between germline ends came to 8 bases. Germline V gives CDR1 MGHRA, CDR2 YSYEKL.

This clone was observed a single time. The V gene is TRBV4-1, the J gene TRBJ2-7; 8 bases fit TRBD2. From germline, CDR1 is MGHRA and CDR2 YSYEKL. Trimming cost V 4 bases and J 7 bases; bases outside gene matches: 9. The CDR3 has 14 residues. CDR3 region: CASSRGPPGGEQYF. Written as DNA, the CDR3 is TGCGCCAGCAGCCGAGGACCGCCGGGGGGGGAGCAGTACTTC.

V usage is TRBV11-3 and J usage is TRBJ2-7; 7 bases fit TRBD1. There are 13 residues in the CDR3. V gave up 3 bases and J gave up 5 bases; unmatched junction bases: 4. The germline V gene encodes CDR1 SGHNT and CDR2 YENEEA. This CDR3 is CASSLTGPDEQYF. The CDR3 DNA reads TGTGCCAGCAGCTTGACAGGGCCCGACGAGCAGTACTTC.

This clone appeared a single time. The chain carries TRBV28 and TRBJ2-7; D remains ambiguous. Trimming shortened V by 3 bases and J by 3 bases, and 15 bases separated the two germline ends. Germline values: CDR1 MDHEN, CDR2 SYDVKM. This CDR3 has 15 amino acids. The chain's CDR3 is CASSFPARSHYEQYF. The CDR3 coding sequence is TGTGCCAGCAGTTTTCCCGCCCGATCGCACTACGAGCAGTACTTC.

The V gene is TRBV14, the J gene TRBJ2-5; unclear D gene. CDR1 is SGHDN and CDR2 is FVKESK in the germline V gene. Trimming left V 0 bases short and J 4 bases short, with 15 bases between. This CDR3 comprises 16 residues. The CDR3 nucleotides read TGTGCCAGCAGCCAAGACCCTGGCCTTCCCCCAGAGACCCAGTACTTC. It is translated as CASSQDPGLPPETQYF.

V is TRBV21-1 and J is TRBJ2-5; the table's D call, TRBD1, was not checked against the DNA. TRBV21-1 corresponds to a pseudogene. CDR3 size: 15 residues. The DNA for the CDR3 is TGTGCCAGCAGCTCTATAACAGGGGGCGCGGAGACCCAGTACTTC. This codes for CASSSITGGAETQYF.